These 31 T cell receptor beta chains came from one sample sequenced in a study of radiation and T cells in renal cell carcinoma. Time point meaning: blood 2 weeks post-SBRT. The treatment was: 15 Gy SBRT to primary tumor, nephrectomy 4 weeks later. Generated by immunoSEQ multiplex PCR, the TCRdb table keeps only in-frame clones and is missing some. This table holds about 120,000 clones, about 81% found once. This sample comprised blood, obtained from a patient whose treatment included radiotherapy and nephrectomy. The receptors originated from a man in his fifties or sixties with renal cell carcinoma.

The chain employs TRBV7-9 and TRBJ2-3; D not certain. The CDR3 contains 13 residues. V was trimmed by 3 bases and J by 4 bases, leaving 8 bases between them. Looked up from germline, CDR1 is SEHNR and CDR2 is FQNEAQ (reference sequence). Here the CDR3 reads CASSFLAADTQYF. The CDR3 DNA reads as TGTGCCAGCAGCTTTCTCGCAGCAGATACGCAGTATTTT.

The count of this clone is one. The rearrangement joins TRBV9 to TRBJ2-3; 14 bases map to TRBD2. Germline V gene sequence: CDR1 SGDLS, CDR2 YYNGEE. Losses at the gene ends were 0 bases for V and 6 bases for J; bases not matched to a gene: 6. The CDR3 is 17 amino acids. The CDR3 here is CASSVGLAGGTPDTQYF. In DNA form, the CDR3 reads TGTGCCAGCAGCGTAGGACTAGCGGGGGGGACCCCGGATACGCAGTATTTT.

The genes are TRBV10-3 and TRBJ2-7, with 10 positions matching TRBD1. The germline V gene has CDR1 ENHRY and CDR2 SYGVKD. The CDR3 covers 15 residues. J was trimmed by 6 bases and V by 6 bases; bases with no gene match: 11. The CDR3 protein is CAISYGTGVSGEQYF. In DNA form, the CDR3 reads TGTGCCATCAGCTACGGGACAGGGGTTTCTGGCGAGCAGTACTTC.

As DNA, the CDR3 is TGTGCCAGCAGTGCCCTGGGGGGACAGGAAAAGGGCTACACCTTC. Translated: CASSALGGQEKGYTF. This chain uses TRBV5-6 with TRBJ1-2; TRBD1 matches 8 bases. From germline, CDR1 is SGHDT and CDR2 YYEEEE. This CDR3 is built from 15 residues. With 5 bases clipped from V and 8 bases from J, the junction kept 14 bases outside the gene matches.

This clone was seen more than once but under ten times. The CDR3 nucleotides read TGTGCCAGCAGCGTTACTAGCGGGGGGAGGTACAATGAGCAGTTCTTC. Its translation: CASSVTSGGRYNEQFF. V usage is TRBV9 and J usage is TRBJ2-1; 12 bases are shared with TRBD2. V lost 2 bases to trimming and J lost 4 bases; unmatched junction nucleotides: 4. The germline V gene encodes CDR1 SGDLS and CDR2 YYNGEE. The CDR3 spans 16 residues.

V usage is TRBV6-5 and J usage is TRBJ1-4; maybe TRBD1 (6 bases). The CDR3 contains 16 residues. V was cut by 0 bases and J by 7 bases, with 15 bases left in between. The V gene's germline CDR1 is MNHEY and CDR2 SVGAGI. The CDR3 sequence: CASSYSMLQGGEKLFF. The CDR3 DNA sequence: TGTGCCAGCAGTTACTCGATGTTACAGGGAGGTGAAAAACTGTTTTTT.

The chain carries TRBV12-5 and TRBJ1-5; D is possibly TRBD1 (5 bases). The length of the CDR3 is 13 residues. From germline, CDR1 is LGHNT and CDR2 FRNRAP. Trimming took off 1 base at V and 7 bases at J, with 8 bases between the two ends. This CDR3 is CASGLEGDQPQHF. DNA for the CDR3: TGTGCTAGTGGTTTGGAAGGGGACCAGCCCCAGCATTTT.

J is TRBJ2-5 and V is TRBV28; 8 bases line up with TRBD2. Germline assignment: CDR1 MDHEN and CDR2 SYDVKM. Germline trimming cut 7 bases from V and 5 bases from J; bases unmatched to any gene: 15. This CDR3 has 16 amino acids. CDR3 in amino acids: CASTNAGGRLGETQYF. CDR3 bases: TGTGCCAGCACCAACGCGGGCGGGAGGTTGGGGGAGACCCAGTACTTC.

This clone turned up a few times. This chain uses TRBV27 with TRBJ1-3, with TRBD1 identical over 9 bases. V lost 0 bases, J lost 8 bases, and 5 bases stayed unmatched. Germline values: CDR1 MNHEY, CDR2 SMNVEV (reference sequence). This CDR3 region has 15 residues. The CDR3 sequence: CASSLSWTGEDTIYF. CDR3 bases: TGTGCCAGCAGTTTATCGTGGACAGGGGAGGACACCATATATTTT.

The chain couples TRBV10-3 to TRBJ2-2, with 9 bases lining up with TRBD1. Germline V gene lookup returns CDR1 ENHRY and CDR2 SYGVKD. The trim removed 8 bases at V and 6 bases at J, leaving 7 bases unmatched. The length of the CDR3 is 14 residues. The CDR3 loop reads CAIRGTGSAGELFF. The DNA of the CDR3 is TGTGCCATCCGGGGGACAGGGTCCGCCGGGGAGCTGTTTTTT.

The chain combines TRBV2 with TRBJ2-3, with 8 bases matching TRBD2. The trim removed 6 bases at V and 3 bases at J, leaving 5 bases unmatched. The CDR3 runs to 14 residues. Germline CDR1 is SNHLY and CDR2 is FYNNEI. In nucleotides, the CDR3 is TGTGCCAGCAGCGGGGGGGCCCGGACAGATACGCAGTATTTT. It codes for CASSGGARTDTQYF. Variable domain in full (rest from reference TRBV2 and TRBJ2-3): EPEVTQTPSHQVTQMGQEVILRCVPISNHLYFYWYRQILGQKVEFLVSFYNNEISEKSEIFDDQFSVERPDGSNFTLKIRSTKLEDSAMYFCASSGGARTDTQYFGPGTRLTVL.

The chain recombines TRBV30 with TRBJ1-3; D may be TRBD1 (6 bases). The CDR3 totals 12 residues. Deletions cut 4 bases from V and 3 bases from J, with 7 bases between. Germline CDR1 reads GTSNPN; CDR2 reads SVGIG (reference sequence). In nucleotides, the CDR3 is TGTGCCTGGACGGACAGTGGAAACACCATATATTTT. Its protein product is CAWTDSGNTIYF.

The genes are TRBV10-2 and TRBJ2-1, with D tentatively TRBD1 (6 bases). Trimming left V 6 bases short and J 4 bases short, with 10 bases between. CDR1 WSHSY and CDR2 SAAADI come from the germline V gene. There are 13 residues in the CDR3. CDR3 sequence (DNA): TGCGCCAGCAGCCCGGACAGATACAATGAGCAGTTCTTC. Its protein product is CASSPDRYNEQFF.

This chain links TRBV5-1 with TRBJ2-5; D is ambiguous. In germline, CDR1 is SGHRS, CDR2 YFSETQ. The ends were cut back, 7 bases at V and 2 bases at J, with 12 bases in the middle. CDR3 length equals 13 residues. The CDR3 sequence is CASSPELQETQYF. The CDR3 DNA reads TGCGCCAGCTCGCCGGAATTACAAGAGACCCAGTACTTC.

This clone appeared a few times. This chain links TRBV7-2 with TRBJ1-5; 7 positions agree with TRBD1. The CDR3 sequence is 16 residues long. V was clipped by 5 bases and J by 7 bases; unmatched bases: 14. Looked up from germline, CDR1 is SGHTA and CDR2 is FQGNSA. Here the CDR3 reads CASSPNLDLRGQPQHF. CDR3 nucleotide sequence: TGTGCCAGCAGCCCCAACCTGGACCTCAGGGGGCAGCCCCAGCATTTT.

The chain recombines TRBV30 with TRBJ1-1; no clear D. The CDR3 has 12 residues. The ends were cut back, 1 base at V and 3 bases at J, with 6 bases in the middle. Germline assignment: CDR1 GTSNPN and CDR2 SVGIG (reference sequence). The CDR3 DNA follows: TGTGCCTGGAGTGACTTGGACACTGAAGCTTTCTTT. This translates into CAWSDLDTEAFF.

This clone was seen only a few times. The rearrangement uses TRBV10-1 and TRBJ1-1, with D tentatively TRBD1 (5 bases). Germline CDR1 reads WNHNN; CDR2 reads SYGVQD (reference sequence). The V end lost 3 bases, the J end lost 4 bases, and 9 bases lay between the germline ends. The CDR3 loop spans 13 amino acids. This chain's CDR3 is CASSDPGITEAFF. CDR3 bases: TGCGCCAGCAGTGACCCAGGGATCACTGAAGCTTTCTTT.

V is TRBV18 and J is TRBJ2-7, with 11 positions matching TRBD1. With 3 bases clipped from V and 2 bases from J, the junction kept 6 bases outside the gene matches. CDR1 and CDR2 (germline): KGHSH, LQKENI. There are 16 residues in the CDR3. The CDR3 reads CASSPGPGQGAYEQYF. CDR3 DNA sequence: TGTGCCAGCTCACCTGGACCGGGACAGGGGGCCTACGAGCAGTACTTC. The full variable domain, rest sourced from reference TRBV18 and TRBJ2-7, is NAGVMQNPRHLVRRRGQEARLRCSPMKGHSHVYWYRQLPEEGLKFMVYLQKENIIDESGMPKERFSAEFPKEGPSILRIQQVVRGDSAAYFCASSPGPGQGAYEQYFGPGTRLTVT.

V usage is TRBV2 and J usage is TRBJ2-4; maybe TRBD2 (6 bases). The CDR3 spans 15 residues. V was clipped by 4 bases and J by 5 bases, with 15 bases between them. Germline V gene sequence: CDR1 SNHLY, CDR2 FYNNEI. The CDR3 region has the DNA TGTGCCAGCAGTGTCTACGGGGGAGGCCAAAACATTCAGTACTTC. Its translation is CASSVYGGGQNIQYF. The entire variable domain, with the rest obtained from reference TRBV2 and TRBJ2-4, is as follows: EPEVTQTPSHQVTQMGQEVILRCVPISNHLYFYWYRQILGQKVEFLVSFYNNEISEKSEIFDDQFSVERPDGSNFTLKIRSTKLEDSAMYFCASSVYGGGQNIQYFGAGTRLSVL.

The chain combines TRBV30 with TRBJ2-1; D possibly corresponds to TRBD2 (5 bases). Trimming left V 0 bases short and J 1 base short, with 13 bases between. CDR1 GTSNPN and CDR2 SVGIG come from the germline V gene (reference sequence). This CDR3 contains 16 residues. In DNA, the CDR3 is TGTGCCTGGAGTGTACGGGGTTTAGTGTCCTACAATGAGCAGTTCTTC. Translated, it gives CAWSVRGLVSYNEQFF. The whole variable domain, remainder taken from reference TRBV30 and TRBJ2-1, is SQTIHQWPATLVQPVGSPLSLECTVEGTSNPNLYWYRQAAGRGLQLLFYSVGIGQISSEVPQNLSASRPQDRQFILSSKKLLLSDSGFYLCAWSVRGLVSYNEQFFGPGTRLTVL.

The CDR3 reads CALGESTDTQYF. The CDR3 DNA reads TGTGCCCTCGGGGAAAGCACAGATACGCAGTATTTT. The chain combines TRBV10-3 with TRBJ2-3; possibly TRBD2 for D (5 bases). Germline lookup yields CDR1 ENHRY and CDR2 SYGVKD. The CDR3 runs to 12 residues. Trimming shortened V by 11 bases and J by 0 bases, and 9 bases separated the two germline ends.

This clone has a handful of counts. The gene calls are TRBV25-1 and TRBJ2-4; D remains unclear. Germline V gene data show CDR1 as MGHDK and CDR2 as SYGVNS. Trimming removed 4 bases at V and 7 bases at J, with 8 bases between. This CDR3 has 12 residues. Here the CDR3 DNA reads TGTGCCAGCAGTGTAGTGGATAACATTCAGTACTTC. It codes for CASSVVDNIQYF.

A note on this clone: At one boundary the junction diverges from the germline segment, which might be a read error. The chain uses TRBV6-1 and TRBJ1-2, with D possibly TRBD1 on 5 matching bases. This CDR3 region has 13 residues. Germline V CDR1 and CDR2: MNHNS, SASEGT. CDR3 loop: CASSPNRQRLEAF. The CDR3 DNA reads TGTGCCAGCAGCCCAAATCGACAGCGCCTTGAAGCCTTC.

A few counts support this clone. The chain links TRBV7-6 to TRBJ1-5; the match to TRBD1 covers 7 bases. The CDR3 covers 14 residues. Germline V gene data show CDR1 as SGHVS and CDR2 as FNYEAQ. J gave up 9 bases and V 1 base, and 6 bases lay outside the gene matches. CDR3 in amino acids: CASSLGQGARPQHF. Written as DNA, the CDR3 is TGTGCCAGCAGCTTAGGACAGGGCGCGAGGCCCCAGCATTTT.

V is TRBV29-1 and J is TRBJ1-6; weak D call: TRBD1 (5 bases). CDR3 length equals 16 residues. Trimming took 4 bases from V and 0 from J, leaving 13 bases between them. From germline, CDR1 is SQVTM and CDR2 ANQGSEA. The CDR3 region is CSVGFGDSSYNSPLHF. The CDR3 coding sequence is TGCAGCGTTGGCTTCGGCGACAGCTCCTATAATTCACCCCTCCACTTT.

The chain couples TRBV9 to TRBJ1-3, with 9 bases identical to TRBD1. Germline values: CDR1 SGDLS, CDR2 YYNGEE. V gave up 3 bases and J gave up 4 bases; unmatched junction bases: 5. CDR3 length: 15 residues. The CDR3 sequence is CASSAWTGVGNTIYF. CDR3 bases: TGTGCCAGCAGCGCGTGGACAGGGGTGGGAAACACCATATATTTT.

The V and J genes are TRBV5-4 and TRBJ2-5, with TRBD1 as a possible D gene (6 bases). Germline CDR1 SGHNT, CDR2 YYREEE (reference sequence). With 7 bases removed from V and 3 bases from J, the gap between germline ends came to 19 bases. The CDR3 totals 15 residues. CDR3 sequence (DNA): TGTGCCAGCTCCGGACAGACCCCGAAAAAAGAGACCCAGTACTTC. Translated, it gives CASSGQTPKKETQYF.

In this sample, this clone turned up once. The chain links TRBV7-8 to TRBJ2-7; 11 bases are a match to TRBD1. Per the germline V gene, CDR1 is SGHVS and CDR2 is FQNEAQ. V dropped 2 bases and J dropped 0; count of bases not matched to a gene: 3. The CDR3 is made up of 16 amino acids. The CDR3 reads CASSLWDRGFSYEQYF. The CDR3 DNA is TGTGCCAGCAGCTTATGGGACAGGGGGTTCTCCTACGAGCAGTACTTC.

The chain combines TRBV19 with TRBJ2-5, with TRBD2 identical over 8 bases. Germline V gene lookup returns CDR1 LNHDA and CDR2 SQIVND (reference sequence). The CDR3 sequence is 15 residues long. Unmatched junction bases numbered 9, after V lost 5 bases and J lost 4 bases. The CDR3 region has the DNA TGTGCCAGTAGTCCTCCCGGGGGGGGGTTAGAGACCCAGTACTTC. Translating gives CASSPPGGGLETQYF.

The chain carries TRBV7-9 and TRBJ2-1; D is possibly TRBD1 (5 bases). This CDR3 is 15 amino acids long. The V end lost 5 bases, the J end lost 2 bases, and 13 bases lay between the germline ends. In germline, CDR1 is SEHNR, CDR2 FQNEAQ (reference sequence). CDR3 coding DNA: TGTGCCAGCAGCCCCAGGGAAGGGGCCTACAATGAGCAGTTCTTC. This codes for CASSPREGAYNEQFF.

This chain joins TRBV5-4 and TRBJ2-5; D unclear. The length of the CDR3 is 14 residues. Germline CDR1 SGHNT, CDR2 YYREEE (reference sequence). V lost 4 bases to trimming and J lost 2 bases, with 12 bases between them. The CDR3 sequence: CASSPRTAQETQYF. As DNA, the CDR3 is TGTGCCAGCAGCCCCCGGACGGCTCAAGAGACCCAGTACTTC.